Given below is one T cell receptor (beta chain) in context. Its antigen is as yet unknown. This sample was included in a study of shared clonotypes between healthy human individuals. The CDR3 length is 17 residues. V was clipped by 4 bases and J by 6 bases; unmatched bases: 15. The V gene's germline CDR1 is SGHDT and CDR2 YYEEEE. Repertoires were generated with immunoSEQ multiplex PCR, while TCRdb's copy carries only in-frame clones and drops some. Altogether roughly 1,100,000 clones are present, about 80% being singletons, with the ten largest covering approximately 1.5%. Findings and limits, study-wide: Compared with memory subsets, naive subsets generally had larger estimated richness.

This clonotype originated in a man between 18 and 35 years old in good health. Sequencing was performed on memory CD4+ T cells sorted from blood. Subset noted: CD45RA-negative fraction. This chain uses TRBV5-6 with TRBJ2-2; 7 bases line up with TRBD2. CDR3 residues: CASSTMARGSFSGELFF. The CDR3 nucleotides are TGTGCCAGCAGCACCATGGCGCGCGGGAGTTTTTCCGGGGAGCTGTTTTTT. The variable domain in full, with the rest retrieved from reference TRBV5-6 and TRBJ2-2, is DAGVTQSPTHLIKTRGQQVTLRCSPKSGHDTVSWYQQALGQGPQFIFQYYEEEERQRGNFPDRFSGHQFPNYSSELNVNALLLGDSALYLCASSTMARGSFSGELFFGEGSRLTVL.